Following are 9 T cell receptor beta chains from one sample sequenced in a study of cytomegalovirus exposure and HLA in healthy donors. The PCR contained 60 Vbeta and 13 Jbeta primers. Sequenced by immunoSEQ multiplex PCR; TCRdb stores in-frame clones only, minus some. The repertoire holds 120,000 or so clones, with over 60% as singletons. Material for sequencing was PBMCs. The receptors stem from a man aged 18-30 years in good health and CMV-seronegative.

The chain links TRBV5-1 to TRBJ1-5; TRBD1 matches at 7 bases. V was clipped by 4 bases and J by 4 bases; unmatched bases: 2. The germline gives CDR1 SGHRS, CDR2 YFSETQ. There are 13 residues in the CDR3. This CDR3 is CASSPTGNQPQHF. CDR3 bases: TGCGCCAGCAGCCCGACAGGGAATCAGCCCCAGCATTTT.

The V and J genes are TRBV5-1 and TRBJ2-1; 8 bases match TRBD2. The CDR3 spans 16 residues. The trim removed 4 bases at V and 6 bases at J, leaving 12 bases unmatched. Germline CDR1 SGHRS, CDR2 YFSETQ. This CDR3 reads CASSQKTGGPRNEQFF. In DNA form, the CDR3 reads TGCGCCAGCAGCCAAAAGACGGGGGGGCCGCGCAATGAGCAGTTCTTC.

The V and J genes are TRBV15 and TRBJ2-3; 13 bases match TRBD2. Germline V gene data show CDR1 as LNHNV and CDR2 as YYDKDF (reference sequence). The CDR3 length is 16 residues. V lost 5 bases, J lost 5 bases, and 7 bases stayed unmatched. CDR3 bases: TGTGCCACCAGCGTAACTAGCGGGAGGGCTAGAGATACGCAGTATTTT. As protein: CATSVTSGRARDTQYF.

This clone has more than one count but fewer than ten. The chain uses TRBV6-5 and TRBJ2-6, with a possible D match to TRBD1 (6 bases). Germline V lookup: CDR1 MNHEY, CDR2 SVGAGI. The germline V and J ends were trimmed by 0 bases and 6 bases, with 6 bases remaining between them. This CDR3 has 14 amino acids. As DNA, the CDR3 is TGTGCCAGCAGTTACTCGGGGGCGGCCAACGTCCTGACTTTC. Its protein is CASSYSGAANVLTF.

Concerning this clone: A junction end diverges from the germline sequence, so it may reflect a read error. The genes are TRBV5-1 and TRBJ1-1, with D possibly TRBD1 on 6 matching bases. The CDR3 is 15 residues long. Germline loops: CDR1 SGHRS, CDR2 YFSETQ. The CDR3 here is CASSLGGHMNTEAFF. In nucleotides, the CDR3 is TGCGCCAGCAGTTTGGGGGGACACATGAACACTGAAGCTTTCTTT. Full variable domain (rest looked up from reference TRBV5-1 and TRBJ1-1): KAGVTQTPRYLIKTRGQQVTLSCSPISGHRSVSWYQQTPGQGLQFLFEYFSETQRNKGNFPGRFSGRQFSNSRSEMNVSTLELGDSALYLCASSLGGHMNTEAFFGQGTRLTVV.

The V gene is TRBV6-6, the J gene TRBJ1-3; D not certain. This CDR3 comprises 11 residues. Germline lookup yields CDR1 MNHNY and CDR2 SVGAGI (reference sequence). The V gene lost 6 bases and the J gene lost 4 bases, with 4 bases spanning the gap. The DNA for the CDR3 is TGTGCCAGCAGCCAAGGAAACACCATATATTTT. It encodes CASSQGNTIYF.

This clone was counted a single time. The CDR3 region has the DNA TGTGCCATCAGTGTCACACGGGATTTGAACGAGCAGTACTTC. This encodes CAISVTRDLNEQYF. This chain connects TRBV10-3 to TRBJ2-7; tentatively, D is TRBD2 (5 bases). Germline V lookup: CDR1 ENHRY, CDR2 SYGVKD. CDR3 length: 14 amino acids. V lost 4 bases, J lost 5 bases, and 15 bases lay in between.

The chain carries TRBV15 and TRBJ2-4; TRBD2 aligns across 11 bases. Per germline, CDR1 LNHNV and CDR2 YYDKDF (reference sequence). This CDR3 comprises 18 residues. Trimming at V came to 0 bases and at J to 8 bases, leaving 12 bases not matched to a gene. For the CDR3, the DNA is TGTGCCACCAGCAGAGATGAGCGACTAGCGGGAAGGCTCGACATTCAGTACTTC. It translates to CATSRDERLAGRLDIQYF.

The rearrangement uses TRBV6-6 and TRBJ1-3; the D is unclear. Trimming took 7 bases from V and 0 from J, leaving 10 bases between them. Germline CDR1 MNHNY, CDR2 SVGAGI (reference sequence). The CDR3 contains 14 residues. CDR3 nucleotides: TGTGCCAGCATCGCAGTCTTCTCTGGAAACACCATATATTTT. This gives the protein CASIAVFSGNTIYF.